This T cell receptor beta chain was identified in a study of T cell responses to AZD1222 COVID-19 vaccine. Notes on this clone: The target antigen is unknown.

The table came from immunoSEQ multiplex PCR; TCRdb's copy has only in-frame clones and leaves some out. The data show 250,000 to 300,000 clones, 85% to 95% seen once. General observations from the study: Variant regions that are unmutated are reportedly the target of nearly half of spike-specific TCRs. Donor demographics were predominantly white British with a female majority; clonal diversity may be underestimated.

CDR1 SGHDT and CDR2 YYEEEE come from the germline V gene. With 2 bases removed from V and 4 bases from J, the gap between germline ends came to 13 bases. This CDR3 has 14 residues. The chain carries TRBV5-6 and TRBJ2-7; D is possibly TRBD1 (6 bases). The sequenced sample was peripheral blood, obtained 28 days after the second AZD1222 dose. The clonotype originates from an adult who received the AZD1222 COVID-19 vaccine. CDR3 in DNA: TGTGCCAGCAGCTTTTGGGGGCTTGCATACGAGCAGTACTTC. This codes for CASSFWGLAYEQYF. The full variable domain, in which reference TRBV5-6 and TRBJ2-7 provide the parts outside the CDR3, is DAGVTQSPTHLIKTRGQQVTLRCSPKSGHDTVSWYQQALGQGPQFIFQYYEEEERQRGNFPDRFSGHQFPNYSSELNVNALLLGDSALYLCASSFWGLAYEQYFGPGTRLTVT.